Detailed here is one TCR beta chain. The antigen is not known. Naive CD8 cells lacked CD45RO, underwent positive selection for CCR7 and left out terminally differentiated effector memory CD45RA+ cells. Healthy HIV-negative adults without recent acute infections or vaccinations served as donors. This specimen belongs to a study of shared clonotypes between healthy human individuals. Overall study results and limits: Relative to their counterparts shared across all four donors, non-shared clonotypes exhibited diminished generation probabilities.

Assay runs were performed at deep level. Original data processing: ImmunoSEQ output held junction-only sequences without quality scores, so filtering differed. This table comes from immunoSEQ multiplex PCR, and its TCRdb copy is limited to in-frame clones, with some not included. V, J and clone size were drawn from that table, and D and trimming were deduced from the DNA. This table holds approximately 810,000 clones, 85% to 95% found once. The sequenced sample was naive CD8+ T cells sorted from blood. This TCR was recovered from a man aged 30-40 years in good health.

In nucleotides, the CDR3 is TGTGCCAGTAGAGGGACGGTCCAAGAGACCCAGTACTTC. Translated: CASRGTVQETQYF. The chain is built from TRBV19 and TRBJ2-5; D tentatively reads TRBD1 or TRBD2 (5 bases each). This CDR3 has 13 residues. V lost 6 bases to trimming and J lost 1 base, with 9 bases between them. CDR1 is LNHDA and CDR2 is SQIVND in the germline V gene (reference sequence).